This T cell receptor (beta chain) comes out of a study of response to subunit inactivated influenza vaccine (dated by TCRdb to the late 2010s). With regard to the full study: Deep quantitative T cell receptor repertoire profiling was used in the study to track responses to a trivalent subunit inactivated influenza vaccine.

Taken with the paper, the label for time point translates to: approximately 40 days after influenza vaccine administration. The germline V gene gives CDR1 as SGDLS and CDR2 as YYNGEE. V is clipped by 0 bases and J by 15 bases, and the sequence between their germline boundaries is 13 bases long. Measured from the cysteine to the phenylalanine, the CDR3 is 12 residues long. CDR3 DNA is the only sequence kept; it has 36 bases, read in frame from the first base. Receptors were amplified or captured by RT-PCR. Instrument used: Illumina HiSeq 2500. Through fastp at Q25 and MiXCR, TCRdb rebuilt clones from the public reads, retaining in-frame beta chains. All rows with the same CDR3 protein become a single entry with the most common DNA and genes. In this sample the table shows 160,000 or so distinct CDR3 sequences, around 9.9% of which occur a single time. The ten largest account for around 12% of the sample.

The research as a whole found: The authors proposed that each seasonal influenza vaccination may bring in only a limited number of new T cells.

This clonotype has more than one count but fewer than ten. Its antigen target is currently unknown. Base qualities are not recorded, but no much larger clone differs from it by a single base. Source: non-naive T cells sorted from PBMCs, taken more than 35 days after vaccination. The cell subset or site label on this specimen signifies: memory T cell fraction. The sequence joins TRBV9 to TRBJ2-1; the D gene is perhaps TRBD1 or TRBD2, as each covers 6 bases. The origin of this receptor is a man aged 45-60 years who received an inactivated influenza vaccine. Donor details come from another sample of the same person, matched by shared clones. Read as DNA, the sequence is TGTGCCAGCAGCGTAGACGGGGGCGCCACGTTCTTC. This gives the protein CASSVDGGATFF.